These 18 T cell receptor beta chains were sequenced from one sample in a study of cytotoxic CD8 clonotypes in ibrutinib-treated CLL. Libraries were prepared by immunoSEQ multiplex PCR; TCRdb keeps only in-frame clonotypes and omits some of them. This table has roughly 51,000 clones, roughly 57% appearing once. Sequenced here: PBMCs, sampled after 12 months of ibrutinib treatment. The receptors shown here come from a human donor with chronic lymphocytic leukemia.

The rearrangement uses TRBV15 and TRBJ2-1; the match to TRBD2 covers 7 bases. CDR1 is LNHNV and CDR2 is YYDKDF in the germline V gene (reference sequence). The CDR3 has 18 amino acids. The ends lost 6 bases at V and 1 base at J; junction bases unmatched: 15. The CDR3 loop reads CATRQSGEARGSYNEQFF. The CDR3 DNA follows: TGTGCCACCAGACAGAGCGGGGAAGCGCGGGGGTCCTACAATGAGCAGTTCTTC.

The V call is TRBV27, the J call TRBJ2-1, with D tentatively TRBD2 (6 bases). The ends were cut back, 5 bases at V and 6 bases at J, with 11 bases in the middle. The CDR3 runs 13 residues. The germline V gene encodes CDR1 MNHEY and CDR2 SMNVEV (reference sequence). The DNA for the CDR3 is TGTGCCAGCAGTCGCGGAGGGCCCAATGAGCAGTTCTTC. Amino acid sequence: CASSRGGPNEQFF.

The rearrangement links TRBV7-9 to TRBJ2-1; D not resolved. The CDR3 runs to 12 residues. Germline loops: CDR1 SEHNR, CDR2 FQNEAQ (reference sequence). The V gene lost 5 bases and the J gene lost 8 bases, with 10 bases spanning the gap. The CDR3 region has the DNA TGTGCCAGCAGCCCCGCCGGTTATGAGCAGTTCTTC. Translating gives CASSPAGYEQFF.

This clone has more than one count but fewer than ten. The chain is built from TRBV27 and TRBJ2-7; TRBD2 is a possible D gene (5 bases). Per germline, CDR1 MNHEY and CDR2 SMNVEV (reference sequence). V lost 3 bases and J lost 5, with 14 bases in between. The CDR3 consists of 14 residues. The CDR3, as DNA: TGTGCCAGCAGTTTGGGCCGTCTGAGGGACGAGCAGTACTTC. It translates to CASSLGRLRDEQYF.

The chain uses TRBV6-6 and TRBJ2-7; D possibly corresponds to TRBD1 (6 bases). The CDR3 sequence is 14 residues long. Looked up from germline, CDR1 is MNHNY and CDR2 is SVGAGI (reference sequence). Trimming cost V 4 bases and J 1 base, with 11 bases left between them. This CDR3 reads CASSSDRSSYEQYF. The DNA of the CDR3 is TGTGCCAGCAGTTCAGACAGGTCTTCCTACGAGCAGTACTTC.

This clone appeared a few times. The DNA for the CDR3 is TGCGCCAGCAGACGAGAATACGAGCAGTACTTC. Translating gives CASRREYEQYF. The chain couples TRBV5-1 to TRBJ2-7; the D is unclear. V was shortened by 5 bases and J by 4 bases, with 7 bases between the two germline ends. Germline lookup yields CDR1 SGHRS and CDR2 YFSETQ. The CDR3 runs to 11 residues.

The chain joins TRBV7-6 to TRBJ1-3; 10 nucleotides align to TRBD1. The germline CDR1 and CDR2 sequences are SGHVS and FNYEAQ. V was pared by 5 bases and J by 0 bases, with 7 bases of the junction left unmatched. This CDR3 is built from 17 residues. Here the CDR3 reads CASSPTTGGISGNTIYF. DNA of the CDR3: TGTGCCAGCAGCCCCACGACAGGGGGCATCTCTGGAAACACCATATATTTT. Based on the CDR3 plus reference TRBV7-6 and TRBJ1-3, the full variable domain is GAGVSQSPRYKVTKRGQDVALRCDPISGHVSLYWYRQALGQGPEFLTYFNYEAQQDKSGLPNDRFSAERPEGSISTLTIQRTEQRDSAMYRCASSPTTGGISGNTIYFGEGSWLTVV.

The table lists this clone with a few counts. V is TRBV5-1 and J is TRBJ1-6; possible D gene TRBD1, 5 bases. The CDR3 loop spans 15 amino acids. Trimming pared 3 bases from V and 6 bases from J, leaving 13 bases between. Germline V gene sequence: CDR1 SGHRS, CDR2 YFSETQ. The CDR3: CASSSGGVANSPLHF. CDR3 in DNA: TGCGCCAGCAGCTCCGGGGGAGTGGCTAATTCACCCCTCCACTTT.

The chain couples TRBV2 to TRBJ2-7; 7 bases are shared with TRBD1. The V and J ends lost 8 bases and 2 bases, in that order; junction bases with no gene match: 12. Germline-derived CDR1 and CDR2 are SNHLY and FYNNEI. The CDR3 consists of 15 residues. The CDR3 nucleotides are TGTGCCAGCGTCGACAGGGACCTACATGCCTACGAGCAGTACTTC. Amino acids: CASVDRDLHAYEQYF.

The rearrangement links TRBV14 to TRBJ2-1; a possible D gene is TRBD2 (5 bases). Germline CDR1 reads SGHDN; CDR2 reads FVKESK. This CDR3 comprises 14 residues. Trimming took 1 base from V and 8 from J, leaving 12 bases between them. In DNA form, the CDR3 reads TGTGCCAGCAGCCAAGGACGAGGGAGCTATGAGCAGTTCTTC. As protein: CASSQGRGSYEQFF.

V usage is TRBV6-6 and J usage is TRBJ1-1; D uncertain. Germline CDR1 is MNHNY and CDR2 is SVGAGI (reference sequence). The length of the CDR3 is 12 residues. V dropped 7 bases and J dropped 4 bases, with 10 bases sitting between them. The CDR3, as DNA: TGTGCCAGCACCGAACCGAGCACTGAAGCTTTCTTT. This gives the protein CASTEPSTEAFF.

The chain employs TRBV27 and TRBJ2-6, with D perhaps matching TRBD1 (6 bases). The V end was cut by 5 bases, the J end by 0 bases, with 14 bases between. The germline V gene has CDR1 MNHEY and CDR2 SMNVEV (reference sequence). The CDR3 length is 17 residues. The CDR3 DNA is TGTGCCAGCAGTCCAGGACAGTACACCTCTGGGGCCAACGTCCTGACTTTC. Encoded protein: CASSPGQYTSGANVLTF.

The sample holds one count of this clone. This chain links TRBV9 with TRBJ1-1, with D perhaps matching TRBD1 (5 bases). From germline, CDR1 is SGDLS and CDR2 YYNGEE. V lost 1 base and J lost 5, with 12 bases in between. The CDR3 covers 14 residues. CDR3 bases: TGTGCCAGCAGCGTACTAGACAGCTCAACTGAAGCTTTCTTT. It translates to CASSVLDSSTEAFF.

CDR3 sequence: CASSPRTGGTGELFF. The CDR3 region has the DNA TGTGCCAGCAGCCCTAGGACAGGGGGCACCGGGGAGCTGTTTTTT. The rearrangement joins TRBV27 to TRBJ2-2, with 10 nucleotides matching TRBD1. This CDR3 has 15 amino acids. With V trimmed by 6 bases and J by 4 bases, 5 bases remained unmatched. Germline CDR1 reads MNHEY; CDR2 reads SMNVEV (reference sequence).

The chain has TRBV2 and TRBJ1-4; possibly TRBD1 for D (6 bases). The germline V gene encodes CDR1 SNHLY and CDR2 FYNNEI. The germline V and J ends were trimmed by 8 bases and 0 bases, with 10 bases remaining between them. This CDR3 contains 14 residues. CDR3 coding DNA: TGTGCCAGCCGACCAGGGGCAACTAATGAAAAACTGTTTTTT. Protein sequence: CASRPGATNEKLFF.

The sample holds a few counts of this clone. This chain uses TRBV7-9 with TRBJ2-7, with TRBD2 matching 7 bases. CDR1 SEHNR and CDR2 FQNEAQ come from the germline V gene (reference sequence). V lost 3 bases and J lost 5; bases outside the gene matches: 7. The CDR3 loop spans 14 amino acids. CDR3 amino acids: CASSFGGGWDEQYF. The CDR3 nucleotides read TGTGCCAGCAGCTTTGGCGGGGGATGGGACGAGCAGTACTTC.

This clone was observed a handful of times. The V call is TRBV5-1, the J call TRBJ1-6, with D tentatively TRBD1 (5 bases). In germline, CDR1 is SGHRS, CDR2 YFSETQ. Trimming took off 0 bases at V and 4 bases at J, with 5 bases between the two ends. The CDR3 has 14 residues. The CDR3 DNA is TGCGCCAGCAGCTTGGGACAGTATAATTCACCCCTCCACTTT. Translated: CASSLGQYNSPLHF. Drawing the rest from reference TRBV5-1 and TRBJ1-6, the complete variable domain is KAGVTQTPRYLIKTRGQQVTLSCSPISGHRSVSWYQQTPGQGLQFLFEYFSETQRNKGNFPGRFSGRQFSNSRSEMNVSTLELGDSALYLCASSLGQYNSPLHFGNGTRLTVT.

This clone was observed many times. The chain has TRBV27 and TRBJ1-3; 10 positions agree with TRBD1. CDR3 size: 18 residues. Losses at the gene ends were 0 bases for V and 6 bases for J; bases not matched to a gene: 11. Germline V gene sequence: CDR1 MNHEY, CDR2 SMNVEV (reference sequence). In nucleotides, the CDR3 is TGTGCCAGCAGTTTATCGATGACCTTCGGGACAGGGGTAAACACCATATATTTT. The encoded protein is CASSLSMTFGTGVNTIYF.